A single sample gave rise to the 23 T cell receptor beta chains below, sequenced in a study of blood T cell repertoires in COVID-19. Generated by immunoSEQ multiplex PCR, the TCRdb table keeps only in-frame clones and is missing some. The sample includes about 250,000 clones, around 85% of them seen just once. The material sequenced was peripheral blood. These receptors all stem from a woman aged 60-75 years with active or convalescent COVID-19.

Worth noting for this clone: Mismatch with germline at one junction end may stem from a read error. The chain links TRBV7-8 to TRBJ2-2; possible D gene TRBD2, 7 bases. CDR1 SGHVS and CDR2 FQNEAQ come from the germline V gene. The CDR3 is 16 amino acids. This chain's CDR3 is CAPRWGAGANTGELFF. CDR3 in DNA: TGCGCCCCCCGCTGGGGGGCGGGGGCCAACACCGGGGAGCTGTTTTTT.

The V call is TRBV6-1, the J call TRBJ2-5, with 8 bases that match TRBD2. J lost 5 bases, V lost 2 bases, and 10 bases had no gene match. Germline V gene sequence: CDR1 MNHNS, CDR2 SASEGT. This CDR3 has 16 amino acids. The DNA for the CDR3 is TGTGCCAGCAGTGAATATACACGCGGGGGGTTGGAGACCCAGTACTTC. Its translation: CASSEYTRGGLETQYF.

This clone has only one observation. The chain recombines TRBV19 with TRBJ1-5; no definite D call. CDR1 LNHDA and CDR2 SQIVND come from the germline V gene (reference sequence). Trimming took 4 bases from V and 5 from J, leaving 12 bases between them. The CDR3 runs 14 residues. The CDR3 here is CASSTRTGDQPQHF. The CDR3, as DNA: TGTGCCAGTAGTACCAGGACGGGAGATCAGCCCCAGCATTTT.

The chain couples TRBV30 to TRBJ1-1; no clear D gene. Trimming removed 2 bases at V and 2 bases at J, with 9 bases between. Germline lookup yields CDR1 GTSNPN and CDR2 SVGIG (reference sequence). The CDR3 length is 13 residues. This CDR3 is CAWSPGSNTEAFF. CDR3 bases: TGTGCCTGGAGTCCCGGGAGTAACACTGAAGCTTTCTTT.

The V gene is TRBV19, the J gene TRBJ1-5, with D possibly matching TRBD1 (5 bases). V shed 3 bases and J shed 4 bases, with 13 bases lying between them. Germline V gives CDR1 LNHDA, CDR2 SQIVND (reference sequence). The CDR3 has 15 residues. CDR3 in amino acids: CASSMGPGDNQPQHF. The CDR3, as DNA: TGTGCCAGTAGTATGGGGCCAGGCGATAATCAGCCCCAGCATTTT.

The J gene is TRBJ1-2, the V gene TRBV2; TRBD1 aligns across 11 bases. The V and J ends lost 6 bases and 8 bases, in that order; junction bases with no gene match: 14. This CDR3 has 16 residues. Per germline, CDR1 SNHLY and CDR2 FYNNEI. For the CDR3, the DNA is TGTGCCAGCAGCCTAATCCGGGACAGGGGGATGGCGGGCTACACCTTC. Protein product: CASSLIRDRGMAGYTF.

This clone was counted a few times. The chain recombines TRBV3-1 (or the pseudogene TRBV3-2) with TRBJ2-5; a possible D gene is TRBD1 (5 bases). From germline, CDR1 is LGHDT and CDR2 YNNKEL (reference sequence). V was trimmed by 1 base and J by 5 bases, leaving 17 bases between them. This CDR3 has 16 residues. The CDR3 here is CASSQVAGRIMETQYF. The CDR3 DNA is TGTGCCAGCAGCCAAGTCGCAGGGCGTATTATGGAGACCCAGTACTTC.

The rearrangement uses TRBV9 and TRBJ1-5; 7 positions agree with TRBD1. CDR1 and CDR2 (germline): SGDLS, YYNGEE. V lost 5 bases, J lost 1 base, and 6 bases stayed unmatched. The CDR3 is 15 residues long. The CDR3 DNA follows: TGTGCCAGCAGTAAAACAGGGGACAGCAATCAGCCCCAGCATTTT. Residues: CASSKTGDSNQPQHF.

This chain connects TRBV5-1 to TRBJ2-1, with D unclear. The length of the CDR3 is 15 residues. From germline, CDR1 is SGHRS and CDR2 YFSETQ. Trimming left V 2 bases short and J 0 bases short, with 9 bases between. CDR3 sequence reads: CASSFRSSSYNEQFF. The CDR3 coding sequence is TGCGCCAGCAGCTTCCGGTCAAGCTCCTACAATGAGCAGTTCTTC.

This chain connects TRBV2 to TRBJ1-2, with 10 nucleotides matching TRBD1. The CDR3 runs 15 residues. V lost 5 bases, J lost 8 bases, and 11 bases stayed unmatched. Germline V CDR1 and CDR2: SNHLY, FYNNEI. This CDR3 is CASSIDRGRTQGYTF. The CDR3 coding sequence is TGTGCCAGCAGTATAGACAGGGGGCGTACTCAAGGCTACACCTTC. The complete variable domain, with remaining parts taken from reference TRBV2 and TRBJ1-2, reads EPEVTQTPSHQVTQMGQEVILRCVPISNHLYFYWYRQILGQKVEFLVSFYNNEISEKSEIFDDQFSVERPDGSNFTLKIRSTKLEDSAMYFCASSIDRGRTQGYTFGSGTRLTVV.

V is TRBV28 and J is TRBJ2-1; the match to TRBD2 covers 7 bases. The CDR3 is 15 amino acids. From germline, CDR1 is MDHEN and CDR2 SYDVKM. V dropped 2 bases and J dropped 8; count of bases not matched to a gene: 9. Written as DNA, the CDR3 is TGTGCCAGCAGTTTAACCAGCGGGATTAGGGATGAGCAGTTCTTC. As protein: CASSLTSGIRDEQFF.

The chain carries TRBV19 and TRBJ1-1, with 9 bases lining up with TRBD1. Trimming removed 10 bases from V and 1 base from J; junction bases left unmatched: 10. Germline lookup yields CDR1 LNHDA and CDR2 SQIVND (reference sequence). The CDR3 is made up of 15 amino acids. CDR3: CATLPRDRANTEAFF. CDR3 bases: TGTGCCACTTTGCCACGGGACAGGGCGAACACTGAAGCTTTCTTT. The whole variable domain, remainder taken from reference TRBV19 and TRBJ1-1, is DGGITQSPKYLFRKEGQNVTLSCEQNLNHDAMYWYRQDPGQGLRLIYYSQIVNDFQKGDIAEGYSVSREKKESFPLTVTSAQKNPTAFYLCATLPRDRANTEAFFGQGTRLTVV.

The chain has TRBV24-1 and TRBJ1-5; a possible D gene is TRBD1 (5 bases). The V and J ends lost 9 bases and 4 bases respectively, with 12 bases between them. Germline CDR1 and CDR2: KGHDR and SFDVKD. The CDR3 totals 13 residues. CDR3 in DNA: TGTGCCACCGCGACAGCGGGGAATCAGCCCCAGCATTTT. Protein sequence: CATATAGNQPQHF.

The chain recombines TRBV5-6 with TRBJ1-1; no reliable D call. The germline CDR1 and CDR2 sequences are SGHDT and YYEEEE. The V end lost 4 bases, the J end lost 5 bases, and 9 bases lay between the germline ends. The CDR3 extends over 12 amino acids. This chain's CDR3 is CASSLTTTEAFF. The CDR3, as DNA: TGTGCCAGCAGCCTGACTACGACTGAAGCTTTCTTT.

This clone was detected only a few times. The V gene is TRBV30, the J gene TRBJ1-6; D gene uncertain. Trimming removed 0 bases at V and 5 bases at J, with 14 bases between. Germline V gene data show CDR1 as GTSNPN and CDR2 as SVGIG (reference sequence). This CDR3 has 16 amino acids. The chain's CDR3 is CAWSVISGWNNSPLHF. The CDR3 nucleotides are TGTGCCTGGAGTGTAATTTCGGGGTGGAATAATTCACCCCTCCACTTT.

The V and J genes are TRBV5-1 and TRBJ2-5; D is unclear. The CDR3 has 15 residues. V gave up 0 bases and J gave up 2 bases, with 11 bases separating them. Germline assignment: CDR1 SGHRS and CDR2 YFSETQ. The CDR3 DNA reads TGCGCCAGCAGCTTGGTCGATGGAGATCAAGAGACCCAGTACTTC. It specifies CASSLVDGDQETQYF.

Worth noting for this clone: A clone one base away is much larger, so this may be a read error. The CDR3 DNA reads as TGTGCCAGCAGCCAAGGGACAGGGGGTGGCTACACCTTC. As protein: CASSQGTGGGYTF. The chain links TRBV3-1 (or the pseudogene TRBV3-2) to TRBJ1-2; 10 bases agree with TRBD1. Unmatched junction bases numbered 0, after V lost 1 base and J lost 7 bases. CDR1 and CDR2 from the germline V gene are LGHDT and YNNKEL (reference sequence). There are 13 residues in the CDR3.

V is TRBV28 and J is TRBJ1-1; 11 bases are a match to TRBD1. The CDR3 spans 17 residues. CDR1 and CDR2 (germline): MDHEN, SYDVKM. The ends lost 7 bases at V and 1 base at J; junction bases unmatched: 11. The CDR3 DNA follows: TGTGCCAGCAAACTCCCGGGACAGGGGGGGAGGAACACTGAAGCTTTCTTT. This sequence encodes CASKLPGQGGRNTEAFF.

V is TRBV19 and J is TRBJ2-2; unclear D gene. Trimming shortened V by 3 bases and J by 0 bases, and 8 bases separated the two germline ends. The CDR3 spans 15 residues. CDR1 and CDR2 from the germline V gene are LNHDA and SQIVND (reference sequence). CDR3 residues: CASSILETNTGELFF. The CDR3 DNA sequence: TGTGCCAGTAGTATTCTGGAGACGAACACCGGGGAGCTGTTTTTT.

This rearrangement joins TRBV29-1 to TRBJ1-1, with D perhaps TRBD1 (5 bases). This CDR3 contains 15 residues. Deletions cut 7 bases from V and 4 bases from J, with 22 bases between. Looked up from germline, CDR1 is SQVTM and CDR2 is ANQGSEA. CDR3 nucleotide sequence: TGCAGCGCCTTTGGACCACAGAGAAGGGGCACTGAAGCTTTCTTT. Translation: CSAFGPQRRGTEAFF.

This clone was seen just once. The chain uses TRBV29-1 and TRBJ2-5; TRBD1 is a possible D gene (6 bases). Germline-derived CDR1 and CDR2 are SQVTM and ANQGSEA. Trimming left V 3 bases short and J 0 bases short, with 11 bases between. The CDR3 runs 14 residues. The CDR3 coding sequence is TGCAGCGTTGAGGGGGCAGGGTACCAAGAGACCCAGTACTTC. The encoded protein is CSVEGAGYQETQYF.

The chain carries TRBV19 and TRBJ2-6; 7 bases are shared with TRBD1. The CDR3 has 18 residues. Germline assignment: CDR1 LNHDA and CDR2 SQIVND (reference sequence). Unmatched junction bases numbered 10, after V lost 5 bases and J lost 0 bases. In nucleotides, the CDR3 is TGTGCCAGTAGTTGGTTTCAGGGGGTTTACTCTGGGGCCAACGTCCTGACTTTC. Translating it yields CASSWFQGVYSGANVLTF.

The CDR3 loop is CASSIDGGRNNSPLHF. The CDR3 region has the DNA TGTGCCAGTAGTATAGATGGAGGACGGAATAATTCACCCCTCCACTTT. The chain employs TRBV19 and TRBJ1-6; no clear D gene. Trimming removed 0 bases at V and 5 bases at J, with 11 bases between. The CDR3 is made up of 16 amino acids. Germline CDR1 reads LNHDA; CDR2 reads SQIVND (reference sequence).